The source of this TCR beta chain is a study of blood T cell repertoires in COVID-19. At the level of the study: Nucleic acid was either cDNA or gDNA, and it came from T cells, B-cell-depleted T cells, or PBMCs.

Germline V CDR1 and CDR2: SGHRS, YFSETQ. This CDR3 comprises 15 residues. The ends lost 4 bases at V and 4 bases at J; junction bases unmatched: 2. Sequencing used immunoSEQ multiplex PCR; TCRdb keeps in-frame clones, though not all of them. The sample comprises under 140,000 clones, about 70% of which are singletons, and roughly 7.5% rests with the top ten. The rearrangement links TRBV5-1 to TRBJ2-5, with TRBD2 matching over 15 bases. The specimen sequenced was peripheral blood. The TCR comes from a woman aged 60-70 years with acute or convalescent COVID-19. The CDR3 nucleotides are TGCGCCAGCAGCGCGGGACTAGCGGGAGGAGAGACCCAGTACTTC. Translated: CASSAGLAGGETQYF.